These T cell receptor beta chains were read from a single sample in a study of blood T cell repertoires in COVID-19. Some clones are missing from TCRdb's copy, which holds only in-frame ones; the method was immunoSEQ multiplex PCR. The table shows about 320,000 clones, with 85% occurring only once. The sample comprised peripheral blood. All receptors come from a human donor in a cohort sampled during active COVID-19. CDR3s include the opening cysteine and the closing phenylalanine or tryptophan. D genes are given only for firm matches. Size is omitted from some rows. Given values are once, few, many or a class for expanded clones.

>TRBJ2-2|TRBD1|.|TRBV9
CASSVTGQVITGELFF
TGTGCCAGCAGCGTAACGGGACAGGTTATTACCGGGGAGCTGTTTTTT
>TRBJ2-7|TRBD1|.|TRBV5-1
CASSQGQEKFYEQYF
TGCGCCAGCAGCCAGGGACAGGAGAAGTTCTACGAGCAGTACTTC
>TRBJ2-3|.|.|TRBV7-9
CASSSPAGGAITDTQYF
TGTGCCAGCAGCTCCCCCGCCGGCGGGGCGATCACAGATACGCAGTATTTT
>TRBJ1-2|.|.|TRBV5-6
CASSSTSKPSTGGYTF
TGTGCCAGCAGCTCTACTTCCAAACCCTCCACCGGGGGCTACACCTTC
>TRBJ1-3|.|once|TRBV7-8
CASSLTGSGNTIYF
TGTGCCAGCAGCCTGACGGGCTCTGGAAACACCATATATTTT
>TRBJ1-3|.|.|TRBV7-2
CASSNRRVTSGNTIYF
TGTGCCAGCAGCAATCGACGGGTGACCTCTGGAAACACCATATATTTT
>TRBJ2-3|.|.|TRBV6-5
CASRRPGSTDTQYF
TGTGCCAGCAGGAGGCCGGGGAGCACAGATACGCAGTATTTT
>TRBJ2-3|TRBD2|.|TRBV6-5
CASSLAGSTDTQYF
TGTGCCAGCAGTTTAGCGGGGAGCACAGATACGCAGTATTTT
>TRBJ2-7|.|.|TRBV9
CASSPGYNEQYF
TGTGCCAGCAGCCCAGGGTATAACGAGCAGTACTTC
>TRBJ1-5|.|.|TRBV19
CASSPQASAQHF
TGTGCCAGTAGCCCCCAGGCATCGGCCCAGCATTTT
>TRBJ1-4|.|.|TRBV9
CASSVGTATNEKLFF
TGTGCCAGCAGCGTCGGTACAGCAACTAATGAAAAACTGTTTTTT
>TRBJ2-7|.|.|TRBV5-1
CASSFGQGGEQYF
TGCGCCAGCAGCTTTGGCCAGGGTGGCGAGCAGTACTTC
>TRBJ1-6|.|few|TRBV7-9
CASSLRQAGSPLHF
TGTGCCAGCAGCTTACGTCAGGCGGGTTCACCCCTCCACTTT
>TRBJ2-1|.|.|TRBV27
CAVRYGGGYNEQFF
TGTGCCGTCAGGTACGGGGGAGGCTACAATGAGCAGTTCTTC
>TRBJ2-1|TRBD2|once|TRBV5-1
CASTSRGAGGEQFF
TGCGCCAGCACCTCCCGGGGGGCGGGGGGTGAGCAGTTCTTC
>TRBJ2-2|.|.|TRBV24-1
CATSFSRDSANTGELFF
TGTGCCACCAGTTTTTCCCGGGACTCTGCGAACACCGGGGAGCTGTTTTTT
>TRBJ2-1|TRBD1|.|TRBV7-3
CASSSGQGAPNEQFF
TGTGCCAGCAGCTCCGGACAGGGTGCCCCCAATGAGCAGTTCTTC
>TRBJ1-2|.|.|TRBV27
CASSGLSGYGYTF
TGTGCCAGCAGTGGGTTGTCGGGCTATGGCTACACCTTC
>TRBJ2-7|TRBD1|.|TRBV14
CASSQRTGLTYEQYF
TGTGCCAGCAGCCAAAGGACAGGATTAACCTACGAGCAGTACTTC
>TRBJ1-2|TRBD1|.|TRBV10-3
CAVKSRDSDGYTF
TGTGCCGTAAAAAGCCGGGACAGCGATGGCTACACCTTC
>TRBJ2-6|.|.|TRBV4-2
CASSQVFSGSGANVLTF
TGTGCCAGCAGCCAAGTTTTTTCGGGTTCTGGGGCCAACGTCCTGACTTTC
>TRBJ1-4|.|.|TRBV12-5
CASARTRTNEKLFF
TGTGCTAGTGCCCGGACACGAACTAATGAAAAACTGTTTTTT
>TRBJ1-5|.|few|TRBV5-3
CARSLVVRVNQPQHF
TGTGCCAGAAGCTTGGTGGTGAGGGTTAATCAGCCCCAGCATTTT
>TRBJ2-1|TRBD2|.|TRBV20-1
CSAPERGQQFF
TGCAGTGCTCCAGAGCGGGGACAGCAGTTCTTC
>TRBJ1-5|TRBD1|.|TRBV30
CAWSIFTGGNQPQHF
TGTGCCTGGAGTATATTTACAGGGGGCAATCAGCCCCAGCATTTT